One sample yielded the 8 T cell receptor beta chains listed below, sequenced in a study of T cells after yellow fever vaccination. TCRdb called the 5' RACE reads again in MiXCR, with one record for every CDR3 protein. The table shows about 300,000 distinct CDR3 sequences, with 3% to 4.5% occurring only once. The sample was PBMCs, taken 5 days after the yellow fever booster vaccination. These TCRs come from a man aged 18 to 35 who received the YFV17D yellow fever vaccine.

This clonotype was seen a few times. The chain combines TRBV4-1 with TRBJ2-3; D gene ambiguous. Looked up from germline, CDR1 is MGHRA and CDR2 is YSYEKL. CDR3 length equals 18 residues. Trimming pared 0 bases from V and 0 bases from J, leaving 16 bases between. In nucleotides, the CDR3 is TGCGCCAGCAGCCAAGATGGCCTCGAAACTTCTAGCACAGATACGCAGTATTTT. It is translated as CASSQDGLETSSTDTQYF.

This clonotype occurred a few times. The rearrangement uses TRBV6-5 and TRBJ2-5, with a weak D call TRBD2 (7 bases). This CDR3 region has 17 residues. Deletions cut 0 bases from V and 2 bases from J, with 16 bases between. Germline V CDR1 and CDR2: MNHEY, SVGAGI. The DNA of the CDR3 is TGTGCCAGCAGTTACTCGATTTTCGGGGGGCATCAAGAGACCCAGTACTTC. Translating gives CASSYSIFGGHQETQYF.

The chain uses TRBV4-2 and TRBJ1-1; possibly TRBD1 for D (5 bases). The germline V gene has CDR1 LGHNA and CDR2 YNFKEQ. Trimming removed 0 bases from V and 1 base from J, with 9 bases in between. The CDR3 loop spans 15 amino acids. The CDR3: CASSQDGAGNTEAFF. In nucleotides, the CDR3 is TGTGCCAGCAGCCAAGATGGGGCAGGGAACACTGAAGCTTTCTTT.

The sample holds a few counts of this clonotype. CDR3 in DNA: TGTGCCAGCGGTGGGGGCGGGGGGGACGAGCAGTACGTC. It encodes CASGGGGGDEQYV. This sequence joins TRBV7-2 and TRBJ2-7, with TRBD2 matching 9 bases. J lost 5 bases, V lost 8 bases, and 7 bases had no gene match. CDR1 SGHTA and CDR2 FQGNSA come from the germline V gene. This CDR3 spans 13 amino acids.

There are many counts of this clonotype. This chain joins TRBV5-1 and TRBJ1-5; D is uncertain. The CDR3 is made up of 13 amino acids. V was cut by 0 bases and J by 7 bases, with 8 bases left in between. CDR1 SGHRS and CDR2 YFSETQ come from the germline V gene. CDR3 residues: CASSLDPGQPQHF. The CDR3 DNA reads as TGCGCCAGCAGCTTGGACCCGGGACAGCCCCAGCATTTT.

V usage is TRBV4-1 and J usage is TRBJ1-5; 7 positions match TRBD1. The CDR3 runs to 15 residues. The V gene's germline CDR1 is MGHRA and CDR2 YSYEKL. The V segment lost 4 bases and the J segment 5 bases; nucleotides outside the gene matches: 8. Here the CDR3 reads CASSPPGQEDQPQHF. DNA of the CDR3: TGCGCCAGCAGCCCCCCCGGACAGGAGGATCAGCCCCAGCATTTT.

The CDR3 coding sequence is TGTGCCAGCAGTGATGCGCCAGGTCGTCAGCCCCAGCATTTT. Its protein is CASSDAPGRQPQHF. The J gene is TRBJ1-5, the V gene TRBV6-1; D unclear. Germline CDR1 MNHNS, CDR2 SASEGT. This CDR3 contains 14 residues. Trimming took off 3 bases at V and 6 bases at J, with 12 bases between the two ends.

This clonotype was picked up many times. This chain uses TRBV5-1 with TRBJ2-7; either TRBD1 or TRBD2 may supply D (7 bases each). Germline V lookup: CDR1 SGHRS, CDR2 YFSETQ. The CDR3 is 15 residues long. V dropped 2 bases and J dropped 4 bases, with 16 bases sitting between them. CDR3 in DNA: TGCGCCAGCAGCTTCCAGGGGGGGTTGGGGTACGAGCAGTACTTC. Translation: CASSFQGGLGYEQYF.